The 21 T cell receptor beta chains below were found in one sample sequenced in a study of Tregs in tolerant kidney transplant recipients. Clones were read by immunoSEQ multiplex PCR, and TCRdb kept only the in-frame ones, dropping some. Its table records roughly 32,000 clones. Sample: CD8+ T cells from blood, taken before the transplant. These receptor sequences come from a human donor who received a combined kidney and bone marrow transplant.

For this clone: The CDR3 end lies 3 residues beyond the end of the read and is filled in from the germline J gene. The gene calls are TRBV29-1 and TRBJ2-7; a possible D gene is TRBD1 (6 bases). The CDR3 runs 13 residues. Germline V gives CDR1 SQVTM, CDR2 ANQGSEA. Trimming cost V 5 bases and J 0 bases, with 11 bases left between them. CDR3 bases read: TGCAGCGTTACTACAGGGCCCTCCTACGAG. Its translation is CSVTTGPSYE. The complete CDR3 reads CSVTTGPSYEQYF.

About this clone: The read terminates 3 residues ahead of where the CDR3 ends, so the germline J gene completes it. This chain links TRBV30 with TRBJ2-7; 9 bases are a match to TRBD1. Trimming removed 4 bases from V and 6 bases from J; junction bases left unmatched: 4. The germline gives CDR1 GTSNPN, CDR2 SVGIG (reference sequence). This CDR3 is 12 amino acids long. The CDR3 sequence is CAWIGTGIEQYF. The CDR3 DNA, read in part, is TGTGCCTGGATAGGGACAGGGATCGAG.

Turning to this clone: The CDR3 end falls 3 residues outside the read, so it is completed with the germline J gene. V gene TRBV29-1 combines with J gene TRBJ2-1, with D hard to call. This CDR3 contains 14 residues. From germline, CDR1 is SQVTM and CDR2 ANQGSEA. V lost 6 bases, J lost 1 base, and 13 bases lay in between. Incomplete CDR3 DNA: TGCAGCGTCTTCGGTTATGAGTCCTACAATGAG. Translated: CSVFGYESYNE. The whole CDR3 sequence is CSVFGYESYNEQFF.

As concerns this clone: The CDR3 extends 3 residues past the end of the read, so its final part is completed from the germline J gene. The chain recombines TRBV7-9 with TRBJ2-5; TRBD2 is a possible D gene (6 bases). The CDR3 loop spans 15 amino acids. Germline V gene sequence: CDR1 SEHNR, CDR2 FQNEAQ (reference sequence). Trimming stripped 2 bases from V and 3 bases from J, with 13 bases between. The DNA read from the CDR3 is TGTGCCAGCAGCTTATTGGGACTCGGAAAAGAGACC. Translating it yields CASSLLGLGKET. The whole CDR3 region reads CASSLLGLGKETQYF.

On this clone: Coverage ceases 3 residues before the CDR3 finishes, and the germline J gene fills in the end. The chain employs TRBV6-2 or TRBV6-3 and TRBJ2-7, with a possible D match to TRBD1 (6 bases). Germline V gene lookup returns CDR1 MNHEY and CDR2 SVGEGT. The CDR3 extends over 14 amino acids. V shed 5 bases and J shed 2 bases, with 13 bases lying between them. The sequenced CDR3 bases are TGTGCCAGCAGTGGGAGACAGGCTGCCTACGAG. Translated, it gives CASSGRQAAYE. The whole CDR3 is CASSGRQAAYEQYF.

Note on this clone: The read ends 3 residues early relative to the CDR3; the germline J gene fills the gap. The chain has TRBV19 and TRBJ2-1; D might be TRBD2 (6 bases). CDR1 LNHDA and CDR2 SQIVND come from the germline V gene (reference sequence). The CDR3 totals 15 residues. The ends were cut back, 7 bases at V and 4 bases at J, with 17 bases in the middle. The sequenced part of the CDR3 DNA is TGTGCCAGTACGACTAGTGGATGGGAATACAATGAG. This sequence encodes CASTTSGWEYNE. The CDR3 in its entirety is CASTTSGWEYNEQFF.

Worth noting for this clone: The read stops 3 residues short of the end of the CDR3; the missing end is completed from the germline J gene. The gene calls are TRBV7-9 and TRBJ2-4; no clear D. Germline V gene sequence: CDR1 SEHNR, CDR2 FQNEAQ (reference sequence). V was trimmed by 0 bases and J by 1 base, leaving 4 bases between them. CDR3 length: 14 amino acids. The CDR3 sequence is CASSLARAKNIQYF. CDR3 bases read: TGTGCCAGCAGCTTAGCGCGGGCCAAAAACATT.

Worth noting for this clone: Read data end 3 residues before the CDR3 end; the end is taken from the germline J gene. The V call is TRBV19, the J call TRBJ2-5; TRBD1 aligns across 9 bases. The CDR3 contains 15 residues. The germline CDR1 and CDR2 sequences are LNHDA and SQIVND (reference sequence). V was clipped by 8 bases and J by 2 bases; unmatched bases: 9. CDR3 DNA, as far as it was read: TGTGCCAGTTCCGACAGGGGGTCATTTCAAGAGACC. Translation: CASSDRGSFQET. In full, the CDR3 is CASSDRGSFQETQYF.

As for this clone: The read falls 3 residues short of the CDR3 end, and the missing part is taken from the germline J gene. This rearrangement joins TRBV5-6 to TRBJ1-2; D may be TRBD1 (6 bases). V lost 1 base to trimming and J lost 4 bases, with 11 bases between them. From germline, CDR1 is SGHDT and CDR2 YYEEEE. This CDR3 is 14 amino acids long. CDR3 sequence: CASSLRQGSYGYTF. The sequenced part of the CDR3 DNA is TGTGCCAGCAGCTTGCGGCAGGGGAGCTATGGC. Full variable domain (missing parts from reference TRBV5-6 and TRBJ1-2): DAGVTQSPTHLIKTRGQQVTLRCSPKSGHDTVSWYQQALGQGPQFIFQYYEEEERQRGNFPDRFSGHQFPNYSSELNVNALLLGDSALYLCASSLRQGSYGYTFGSGTRLTVV.

Worth noting for this clone: The CDR3 goes on 3 residues after the read ends, and that part is filled in from the germline J gene. The chain employs TRBV18 and TRBJ1-1, with TRBD1 as a possible D gene (5 bases). CDR1 and CDR2 from the germline V gene are KGHSH and LQKENI. V dropped 4 bases and J dropped 1 base, with 10 bases sitting between them. This CDR3 is built from 14 residues. The sequenced part of the CDR3 DNA is TGTGCCAGCTCACTGACAGCTGAGAACACTGAA. Translated, it gives CASSLTAENTE. The full CDR3 sequence reads CASSLTAENTEAFF. The full variable domain, with the rest looked up from reference TRBV18 and TRBJ1-1, is NAGVMQNPRHLVRRRGQEARLRCSPMKGHSHVYWYRQLPEEGLKFMVYLQKENIIDESGMPKERFSAEFPKEGPSILRIQQVVRGDSAAYFCASSLTAENTEAFFGQGTRLTVV.

A remark on this clone: The read ends 3 residues early relative to the CDR3; the germline J gene fills the gap. This sequence joins TRBV5-1 and TRBJ1-1, with TRBD1 matching over 10 bases. This CDR3 region has 15 residues. The germline V gene has CDR1 SGHRS and CDR2 YFSETQ. V lost 4 bases and J lost 5; bases outside the gene matches: 8. The sequenced CDR3 bases are TGCGCCAGCAGCCACGGGACAGGGGAGAGGACTGAA. Its translation is CASSHGTGERTE. The whole CDR3 sequence is CASSHGTGERTEAFF. Looking up the rest from reference TRBV5-1 and TRBJ1-1 gives the full variable domain: KAGVTQTPRYLIKTRGQQVTLSCSPISGHRSVSWYQQTPGQGLQFLFEYFSETQRNKGNFPGRFSGRQFSNSRSEMNVSTLELGDSALYLCASSHGTGERTEAFFGQGTRLTVV.

To note about this clone: The read stops 3 residues short of the end of the CDR3; the missing end is completed from the germline J gene. V and J are TRBV7-6 and TRBJ2-1, with D hard to call. Germline V gene sequence: CDR1 SGHVS, CDR2 FNYEAQ. The CDR3 extends over 14 amino acids. The V gene lost 0 bases and the J gene lost 8 bases, with 11 bases spanning the gap. CDR3 sequence reads: CASSLAFLGDEQFF. The CDR3 DNA, read in part, is TGTGCCAGCAGCTTAGCCTTTCTGGGCGATGAG.

Concerning this clone itself: The read falls 3 residues short of the CDR3 end, and the missing part is taken from the germline J gene. The chain uses TRBV13 and TRBJ2-1; the D gene is possibly TRBD2 (6 bases). This CDR3 is 12 amino acids long. Germline V gives CDR1 PRHDT, CDR2 FYEKMQ (reference sequence). Trimming removed 2 bases from V and 7 bases from J, with 6 bases in between. The part of the CDR3 DNA that was read is TGTGCCAGCAGCTTACGGGGGAATGAG. Its protein is CASSLRGNE. The entire CDR3 protein reads CASSLRGNEQFF.

With regard to this clone: The CDR3 end is not reached by the read, which stops 3 residues before it; the germline J gene fills it in. The rearrangement links TRBV11-3 to TRBJ1-1; D is possibly TRBD1 (5 bases). The CDR3 spans 13 residues. CDR1 SGHNT and CDR2 YENEEA come from the germline V gene. The DNA read from the CDR3 is TGTGCCAGCAGCCCTCCGGGAGGAGGGGCT. Its translation is CASSPPGGGA. The entire CDR3 protein reads CASSPPGGGAAFF.

Notes on this clone: The read ends 3 residues shy of where the CDR3 ends; the end is completed using the germline J gene. V is TRBV2 and J is TRBJ2-2, with a possible D match to TRBD1 (6 bases). V was shortened by 4 bases and J by 4 bases, with 13 bases between the two germline ends. Germline loops: CDR1 SNHLY, CDR2 FYNNEI. The CDR3 runs 15 residues. Partial CDR3 DNA: TGTGCCAGCAGTGTATCACAGGGCAGCACCGGGGAG. Its translation: CASSVSQGSTGE. The whole CDR3 sequence reads CASSVSQGSTGELFF. The entire variable domain, with the rest obtained from reference TRBV2 and TRBJ2-2, is as follows: EPEVTQTPSHQVTQMGQEVILRCVPISNHLYFYWYRQILGQKVEFLVSFYNNEISEKSEIFDDQFSVERPDGSNFTLKIRSTKLEDSAMYFCASSVSQGSTGELFFGEGSRLTVL.

Turning to this clone: The read ends 3 residues before the CDR3 terminus; that terminus is restored from the germline J gene. The chain links TRBV6-2 or TRBV6-3 to TRBJ2-3; a weak D match, TRBD1 (5 bases). Germline CDR1 and CDR2: MNHEY and SVGEGT. With 2 bases removed from V and 6 bases from J, the gap between germline ends came to 9 bases. The CDR3 is made up of 13 amino acids. The part of the CDR3 DNA that was read is TGTGCCAGCAGTTACGGGGCTTTTGATACG. This codes for CASSYGAFDT. The full CDR3 is CASSYGAFDTQYF.

Notes on this clone: The read terminates 3 residues before the CDR3 end, so the remaining end is supplied by the germline J gene. V and J are TRBV19 and TRBJ2-1; 7 bases fit TRBD2. Looked up from germline, CDR1 is LNHDA and CDR2 is SQIVND (reference sequence). The CDR3 runs 15 residues. V shed 5 bases, J shed 7 bases, and the junction held 11 bases outside the gene matches. The part of the CDR3 DNA that was read is TGTGCCAGTAGTTTGCGGGAGTGGAACCTGAATGAG. Translation gives CASSLREWNLNE. The whole CDR3 protein reads CASSLREWNLNEQFF.

A note on this clone: The read terminates 3 residues before the CDR3 end, so the remaining end is supplied by the germline J gene. V is TRBV20-1 and J is TRBJ1-1, with 11 bases fitting TRBD1. The junction had 6 bases not matched to a gene; V was cut back by 4 bases and J by 5 bases. CDR1 and CDR2 (germline): DFQATT, SNEGSKA (reference sequence). The CDR3 totals 14 residues. Incomplete CDR3 DNA: TGCAGTGCTACCTGGGACAGGGGGACGACTGAA. This gives the protein CSATWDRGTTE. In full, the CDR3 reads CSATWDRGTTEAFF.

The CDR3 is CASSLLGAATGELFF. CDR3 bases read: TGTGCCAGCAGCTTATTGGGAGCGGCCACCGGGGAG. The V and J genes are TRBV7-9 and TRBJ2-2, with a weak D call TRBD2 (5 bases). With the read ending 3 residues before the CDR3 end, the germline J gene is used to fill in that end. Trimming took 2 bases from V and 4 from J, leaving 11 bases between them. The length of the CDR3 is 15 residues. Germline CDR1 reads SEHNR; CDR2 reads FQNEAQ (reference sequence).

Concerning this clone itself: The read ends 3 residues shy of where the CDR3 ends; the end is completed using the germline J gene. The J gene is TRBJ1-1, the V gene TRBV7-9; a possible D gene is TRBD1 (5 bases). The CDR3 extends over 15 amino acids. The V and J ends lost 1 base and 0 bases respectively, with 9 bases between them. Germline lookup yields CDR1 SEHNR and CDR2 FQNEAQ (reference sequence). The CDR3: CASSLVGHLNTEAFF. The sequenced part of the CDR3 DNA is TGTGCCAGCAGCTTAGTGGGGCACCTGAACACTGAA.

On this clone: The read gets to within 3 residues of the CDR3 end, and the germline J gene fills in the rest. The V call is TRBV5-6, the J call TRBJ1-1; TRBD1 might be the D (6 bases). V lost 4 bases to trimming and J lost 3 bases, with 13 bases between them. Germline V CDR1 and CDR2: SGHDT, YYEEEE. CDR3 length: 14 amino acids. CDR3 amino acids: CASSDGTIHTEAFF. Partial CDR3 DNA: TGTGCCAGCAGCGACGGGACAATTCACACTGAA.